Sequencing of this TCR beta chain was carried out in a study of T-cell reconstitution after alpha-beta-depleted transplantation in children. Broader study findings: A year post-transplant, T-cell counts and diversity derived mostly from newly produced T cells.

Library preparation (for TCRbeta) was performed with unique molecular identifiers. MiXCR, run by TCRdb on the PCR reads, gives a single entry per CDR3 protein. The top ten hold 24% of the sample, which has approximately 130,000 distinct CDR3 sequences, around a tenth seen once. The sample holds many counts of this clonotype. Its antigen is still unknown. Germline V gives CDR1 DFQATT, CDR2 SNEGSKA (reference sequence). The V and J ends lost 1 base and 1 base, in that order; junction bases with no gene match: 11. The length of the CDR3 is 17 residues. The source of this sequence is a girl under three years old who had a stem cell transplant for combined immunodeficiency, so the T cells may come from the graft donor. This specimen was PBMCs, mostly from graft donor cells, taken 180 days after TCRalphabeta/CD19-depleted stem cell transplant. The chain has TRBV20-1 and TRBJ2-3, with TRBD2 matching over 7 bases. The CDR3 loop is CSARANIPGLRTDTQYF. The DNA of the CDR3 is TGCAGTGCTAGAGCTAATATCCCGGGACTACGCACAGATACGCAGTATTTT.